Sequencing of this T cell receptor beta chain was carried out in a study of response to subunit inactivated influenza vaccine (dated by TCRdb to the late 2010s). In terms of the full investigation: The study used deep quantitative T cell receptor repertoire profiling to track responses to a trivalent subunit inactivated influenza vaccine.

From the cysteine through the phenylalanine, the CDR3 covers 15 amino acids. Only the CDR3 DNA stays, 45 bases, in frame from base 1. Here V drops 3 bases and J drops 4 bases, and the junction holds 6 bases not matched to any gene. In the germline V gene, CDR1 corresponds to MDHEN and CDR2 to SYDVKM. The table lists this clonotype with a count of one. It has no known antigen specificity. Within one base of it there is no much larger clone, and no base qualities were kept. A lone read offers only weak evidence. To prepare the library, RT-PCR was applied. The sequencing machine was an Illumina HiSeq 2500. TCRdb ran its own pipeline on the public reads, namely fastp trimming at Q25 and MiXCR clone calling, and kept in-frame beta chains. Rows are unified per CDR3 protein, each entry keeping the most common DNA and genes. The sample table contains 400,000 to 550,000 distinct CDR3 sequences; only one count was recorded for over 25% of them. The ten biggest clones cover approximately 2% of the sample.

On the study overall, not on this receptor specifically: The authors proposed that each seasonal influenza vaccination may bring in only a limited number of new T cells.

Recombination connected TRBV28 to TRBJ2-3; 8 junctional bases match TRBD2. This TCR was recovered from a man aged 50 to 59 who received an inactivated influenza vaccine. Donor details come from another sample of the same person, matched by shared clones. The material sequenced was CD4+ T cells sorted from PBMCs, taken roughly 5 days after vaccination. The sequenced DNA: TGTGCCAGCAGTTTCACCGGGGGGGCGGCAGATACGCAGTATTTT. The translation is CASSFTGGAADTQYF.